This T cell receptor (beta chain) is drawn from a study of blood T cell repertoires in COVID-19. Across the whole study: Samples taken during acute and convalescent COVID-19 were collected in the United States, Italy and Spain. The cDNA or gDNA used as material had been derived from T cells, B-cell-depleted T cells, or PBMCs.

Sequencing used immunoSEQ multiplex PCR; TCRdb keeps in-frame clones, though not all of them. The sample carries around 130,000 clones, 84% recorded once. Source material: peripheral blood. This TCR was recovered from a man aged 25 to 45 with COVID-19, enrolled during active disease.

The CDR3: CATSRGTTYTGELFF. Written as DNA, the CDR3 is TGTGCCACCAGCAGAGGTACTACCTACACCGGGGAGCTGTTTTTT. The J gene is TRBJ2-2, the V gene TRBV15; D not resolved. The V gene's germline CDR1 is LNHNV and CDR2 YYDKDF (reference sequence). The ends were cut back, 1 base at V and 3 bases at J, with 9 bases in the middle. CDR3 size: 15 residues.